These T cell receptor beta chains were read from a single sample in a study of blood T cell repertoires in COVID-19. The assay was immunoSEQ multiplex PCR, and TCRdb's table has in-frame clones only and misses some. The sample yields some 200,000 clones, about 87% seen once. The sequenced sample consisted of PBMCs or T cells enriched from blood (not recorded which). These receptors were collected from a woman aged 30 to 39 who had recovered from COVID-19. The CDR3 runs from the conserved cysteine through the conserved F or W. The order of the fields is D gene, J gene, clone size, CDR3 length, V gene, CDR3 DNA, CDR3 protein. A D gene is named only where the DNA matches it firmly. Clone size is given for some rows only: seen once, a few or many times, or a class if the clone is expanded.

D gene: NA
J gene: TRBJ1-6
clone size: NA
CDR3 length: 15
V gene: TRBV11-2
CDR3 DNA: TGTGCCAGCAGCTTAATACAGGCGTATAATTCACCCCTCCACTTT
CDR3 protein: CASSLIQAYNSPLHF

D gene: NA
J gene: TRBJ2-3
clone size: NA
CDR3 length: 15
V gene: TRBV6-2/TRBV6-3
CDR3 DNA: TGTGCCAGCAGTTACTCTCACCCAGGGCCAGATACGCAGTATTTT
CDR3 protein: CASSYSHPGPDTQYF

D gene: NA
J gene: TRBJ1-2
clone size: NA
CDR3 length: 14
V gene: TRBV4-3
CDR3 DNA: TGCGCCAGCAGCCAAGACACGACAGACTATGGCTACACCTTC
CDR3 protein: CASSQDTTDYGYTF

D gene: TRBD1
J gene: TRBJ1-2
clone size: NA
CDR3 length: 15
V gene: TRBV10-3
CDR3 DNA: TGTGCCATCAGTGAACAGGGGGCTATACCCTATGGCTACACCTTC
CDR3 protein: CAISEQGAIPYGYTF

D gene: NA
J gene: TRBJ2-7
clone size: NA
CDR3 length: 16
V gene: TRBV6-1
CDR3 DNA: TGTGCCAGCAGTGAATTTTTGCAGGGGATATCCTACGAGCAGTACTTC
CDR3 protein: CASSEFLQGISYEQYF

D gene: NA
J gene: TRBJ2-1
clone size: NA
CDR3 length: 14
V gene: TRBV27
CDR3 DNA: TGTGCCAGCAGAAGGGGGACCTCCTACAATGAGCAGTTCTTC
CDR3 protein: CASRRGTSYNEQFF

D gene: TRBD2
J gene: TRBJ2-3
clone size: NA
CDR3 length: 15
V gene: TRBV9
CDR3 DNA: TGTGCCAGCAGCGTAGGGAGCGGGGGGACAGATACGCAGTATTTT
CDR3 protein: CASSVGSGGTDTQYF

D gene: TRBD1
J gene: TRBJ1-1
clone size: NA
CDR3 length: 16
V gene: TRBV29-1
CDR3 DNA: TGCAGCGTTGCCGGGACAGAGTCGGCGATGAACACTGAAGCTTTCTTT
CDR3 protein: CSVAGTESAMNTEAFF

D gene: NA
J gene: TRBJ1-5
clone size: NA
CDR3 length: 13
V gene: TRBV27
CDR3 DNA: TGTGCCAGCAGTTCAAGGGGCGATCAGCCCCAGCATTTT
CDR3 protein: CASSSRGDQPQHF

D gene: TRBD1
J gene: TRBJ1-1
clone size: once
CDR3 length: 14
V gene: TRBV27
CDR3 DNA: TGTGCCAGCAGGGTAGACAGGGGGGCGACTGAAGCTTTCTTT
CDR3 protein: CASRVDRGATEAFF

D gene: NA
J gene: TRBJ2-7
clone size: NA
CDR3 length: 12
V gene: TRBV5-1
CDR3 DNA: TGCGCCAGCAGCTTGTCCAGTTACGAGCAGTACTTC
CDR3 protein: CASSLSSYEQYF

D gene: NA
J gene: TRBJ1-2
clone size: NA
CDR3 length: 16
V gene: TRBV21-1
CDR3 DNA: TGTGCCAGAAAACTACCGGGACAGGGGGCCGACTATGGCTACACCTTC
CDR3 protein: CARKLPGQGADYGYTF

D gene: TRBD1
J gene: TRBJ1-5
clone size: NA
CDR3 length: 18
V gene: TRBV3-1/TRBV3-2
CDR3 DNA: TGTGCCAGCAGCCAAGATAGGTCGGGACAGGCAAACAATCAGCCCCAGCATTTT
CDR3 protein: CASSQDRSGQANNQPQHF

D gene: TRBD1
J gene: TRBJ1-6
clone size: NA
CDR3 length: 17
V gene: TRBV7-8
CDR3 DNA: TGTGCCAGCAGTAGGGGCGTACAGGGGGGAAGAGGTTCACCCCTCCACTTT
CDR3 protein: CASSRGVQGGRGSPLHF

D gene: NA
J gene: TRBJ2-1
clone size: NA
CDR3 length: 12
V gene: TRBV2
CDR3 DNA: TGTGCCAGCAGTGTCACCTACAATGAGCAGTTCTTC
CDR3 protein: CASSVTYNEQFF

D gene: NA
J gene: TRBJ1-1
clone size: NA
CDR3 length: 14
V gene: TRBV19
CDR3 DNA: TGTGCCAGTAGTGTAACAGGGCGTAACACTGAAGCTTTCTTT
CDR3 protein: CASSVTGRNTEAFF

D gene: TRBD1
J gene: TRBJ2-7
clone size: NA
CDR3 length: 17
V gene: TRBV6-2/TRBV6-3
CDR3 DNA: TGTGCCAGCAGTTACTCGAAAGTAGGGGGCCGGCAGGGAGAGCAGTACTTC
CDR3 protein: CASSYSKVGGRQGEQYF

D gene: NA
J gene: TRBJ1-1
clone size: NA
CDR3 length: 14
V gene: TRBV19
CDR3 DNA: TGTGCCAGTAGACCGACGGGGTTTTGGACTGAAGCTTTCTTT
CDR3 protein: CASRPTGFWTEAFF

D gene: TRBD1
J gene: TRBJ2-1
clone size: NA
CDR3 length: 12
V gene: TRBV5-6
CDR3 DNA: TGTGCCAGCAATCAGGGGGCAAATGAGCAGTTCTTC
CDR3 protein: CASNQGANEQFF

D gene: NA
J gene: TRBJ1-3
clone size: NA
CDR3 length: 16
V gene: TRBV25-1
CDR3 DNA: TGTGCCAGCAGTGAATATCCCCAGGCCCCGGGAAACACCATATATTTT
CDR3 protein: CASSEYPQAPGNTIYF

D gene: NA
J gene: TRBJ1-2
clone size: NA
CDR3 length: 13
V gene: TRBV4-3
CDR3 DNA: TGCGCCAGCAGCCAAGAACAGGGCTATGGCTACACCTTC
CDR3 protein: CASSQEQGYGYTF

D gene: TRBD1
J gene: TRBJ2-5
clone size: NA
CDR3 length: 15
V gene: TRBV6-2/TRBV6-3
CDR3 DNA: TGTGCCAGCAGTTACCCACGAACAGGGGAGGAGACCCAGTACTTC
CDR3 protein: CASSYPRTGEETQYF

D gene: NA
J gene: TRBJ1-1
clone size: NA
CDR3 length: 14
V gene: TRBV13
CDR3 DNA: TGTGCCAGCAGCTTGCAGAGAGGGAACACTGAAGCTTTCTTT
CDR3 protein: CASSLQRGNTEAFF

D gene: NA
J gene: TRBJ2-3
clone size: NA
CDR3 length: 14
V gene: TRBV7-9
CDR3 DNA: TGTGCCAGCAGCTTAGGGACAGTCACAGATACGCAGTATTTT
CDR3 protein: CASSLGTVTDTQYF

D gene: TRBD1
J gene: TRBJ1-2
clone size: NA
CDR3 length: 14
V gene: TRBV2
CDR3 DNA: TGTGCCAGTATTATCTGGGACAGGGTCTATGGCTACACCTTC
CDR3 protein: CASIIWDRVYGYTF

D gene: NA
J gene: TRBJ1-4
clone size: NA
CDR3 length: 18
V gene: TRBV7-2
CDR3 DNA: TGTGCCAGCAGCCCAAATAGGGGCCGATCGTCCTTTAATGAAAAACTGTTTTTT
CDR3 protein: CASSPNRGRSSFNEKLFF

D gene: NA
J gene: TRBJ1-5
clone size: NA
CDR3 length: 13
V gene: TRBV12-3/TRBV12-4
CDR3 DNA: TGTGCCAGCAGTTTAGCCGAGGGTCAGCCCCAGCATTTT
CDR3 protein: CASSLAEGQPQHF

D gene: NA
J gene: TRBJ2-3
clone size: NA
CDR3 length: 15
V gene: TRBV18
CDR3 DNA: TGTGCCAGCTCACAGGACTACGACCTCACAGATACGCAGTATTTT
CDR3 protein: CASSQDYDLTDTQYF

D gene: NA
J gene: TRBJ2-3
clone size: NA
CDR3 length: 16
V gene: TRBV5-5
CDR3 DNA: TGTGCCAGCAGCCTTTGGACTGCCCGCGGCTCGGATACGCAGTATTTT
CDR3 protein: CASSLWTARGSDTQYF

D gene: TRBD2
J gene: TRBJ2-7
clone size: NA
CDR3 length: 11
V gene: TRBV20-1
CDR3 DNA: TGCAGCCCGGGGGGGGGCTACGAGCAGTACTTC
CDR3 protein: CSPGGGYEQYF

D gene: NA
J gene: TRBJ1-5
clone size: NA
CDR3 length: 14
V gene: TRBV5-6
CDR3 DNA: TGTGCCAGCAGCTTGGGGGCAGGCAATCAGCCCCAGCATTTT
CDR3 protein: CASSLGAGNQPQHF

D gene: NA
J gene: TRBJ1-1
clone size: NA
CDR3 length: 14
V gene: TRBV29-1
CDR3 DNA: TGCAGCGTTGCCCTCGTCCTAGGGAACACTGAAGCTTTCTTT
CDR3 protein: CSVALVLGNTEAFF

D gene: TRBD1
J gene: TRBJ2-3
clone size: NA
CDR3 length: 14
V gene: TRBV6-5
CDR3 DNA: TGTGCCAGCAGTAGGCAGGGGGTCATAGATACGCAGTATTTT
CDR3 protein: CASSRQGVIDTQYF

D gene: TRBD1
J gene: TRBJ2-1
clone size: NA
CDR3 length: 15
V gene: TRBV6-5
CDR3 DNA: TGTGCCAGCAGAGGAGGGACAGGTATGGGCAATGAGCAGTTCTTC
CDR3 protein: CASRGGTGMGNEQFF

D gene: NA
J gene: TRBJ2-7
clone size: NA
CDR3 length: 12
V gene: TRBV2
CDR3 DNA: TGTGCCAGCAGTGAACGTTTCTACGAGCAGTACTTC
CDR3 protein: CASSERFYEQYF

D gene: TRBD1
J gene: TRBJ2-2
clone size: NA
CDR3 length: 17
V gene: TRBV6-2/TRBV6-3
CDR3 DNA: TGTGCCAGCAGTTCTACAAGGACAGGGATTGACACCGGGGAGCTGTTTTTT
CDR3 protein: CASSSTRTGIDTGELFF

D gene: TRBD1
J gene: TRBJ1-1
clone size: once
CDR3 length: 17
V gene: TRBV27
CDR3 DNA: TGTGCCAGCAGAAGGACAGGGCTTGATGATAGGAACACTGAAGCTTTCTTT
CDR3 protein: CASRRTGLDDRNTEAFF

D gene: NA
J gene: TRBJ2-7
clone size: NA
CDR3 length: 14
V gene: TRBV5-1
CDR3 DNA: TGCGCCAGCAGACGCCAAACAGGGTCCTACGAGCAGTACTTC
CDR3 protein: CASRRQTGSYEQYF

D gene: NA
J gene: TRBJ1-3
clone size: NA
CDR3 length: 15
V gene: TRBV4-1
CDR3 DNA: TGCGCCAGCAGCTTCGGGACTAAATCAGCAGACACCATATATTTT
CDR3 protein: CASSFGTKSADTIYF